This TCR beta chain stems from a study of CD8 T cells in ankylosing spondylitis. Study findings and constraints: Apparently characteristic of ankylosing spondylitis blood was a TCR beta motif (roughly 8 highly homologous variants).

From the 5' RACE reads, TCRdb called clonotypes with MiXCR, one entry per CDR3 protein. The data show 100,000 to 150,000 distinct CDR3 sequences, under 20% seen once. This clonotype was seen ten or more times. The antigen remains undetermined. Germline assignment: CDR1 SEHNR and CDR2 FQNEAQ (reference sequence). Trimming removed 5 bases from V and 0 bases from J; junction bases left unmatched: 3. This CDR3 is 14 amino acids long. This clonotype was sampled from a male donor with ankylosing spondylitis. Sequencing input: blood, either unsorted or a sorted T cell fraction (not recorded which). V is TRBV7-9 and J is TRBJ2-5, with 7 nucleotides matching TRBD1. CDR3 sequence (DNA): TGTGCCAGCAGCCGAACAGGGGACCAAGAGACCCAGTACTTC. This gives the protein CASSRTGDQETQYF.